This T cell receptor beta chain originates from a study of control samples from healthy donors and cancer patients (dated by TCRdb to about 2020). There are 12 amino acids in the CDR3, from cysteine to phenylalanine inclusive. Only the CDR3 part of the read is kept: 36 bases, read in frame from the first base. V loses 2 bases, J loses 1 base, and the germline ends lie 3 bases apart. CDR1 is given as SGHRS and CDR2 as YFSETQ, both from the germline V gene. Library preparation employed the immunoSEQ multiplex PCR assay. The immuneACCESS repertoire file appears here via TCRdb, limited to in-frame rearrangements. These files lack a portion of the clones; in checked studies, under half of the deficit traces to unresolved V genes, and the cause of the others is not known. The sample yields roughly 200,000 clones; 91% were counted once. About 1.7% of the sample rests with the top ten. With regard to this clone: No antigen is known for it. No base quality information exists; no much larger clone differs at one position.

Sample: blood. The sequence derives from a man aged 30 to 39 in good health. The chain is made from TRBV5-1 and TRBJ1-2; the D gene cannot be named for sure. The nucleotides read TGCGCCAGCAGCTTTAGTAACTATGGCTACACCTTC. Translated, it reads CASSFSNYGYTF.